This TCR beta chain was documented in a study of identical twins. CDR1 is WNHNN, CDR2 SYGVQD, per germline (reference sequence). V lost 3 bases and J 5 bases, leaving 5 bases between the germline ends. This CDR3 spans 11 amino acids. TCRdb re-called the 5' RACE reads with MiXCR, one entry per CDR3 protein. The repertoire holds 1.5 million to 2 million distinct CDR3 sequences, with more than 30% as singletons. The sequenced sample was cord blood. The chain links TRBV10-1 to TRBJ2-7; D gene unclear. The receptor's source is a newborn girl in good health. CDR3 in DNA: TGCGCCAGCAGTGATTTGCACGAGCAGTACTTC. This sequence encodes CASSDLHEQYF.